This TCR beta chain stems from a study of T cells in Graves' hyperthyroidism and ophthalmopathy. In the study overall: The blood sample was taken at first diagnosis, before treatment began.

CDR1 MNHEY and CDR2 SVGAGI come from the germline V gene. The CDR3 has 15 residues. V was clipped by 0 bases and J by 1 base, with 9 bases between them. Clinicians diagnosed patients from clinical symptoms, serum thyroxine and TRAb, thyroid ultrasound and orbital computed tomography. This clonotype was recorded a few times. Amplification yielded TCR beta CDR3 regions, with RNA transcripts as the source. A set of HTBI primers served as the primers for a first-round RT-PCR of the TCR CDR3. Each CDR3 protein gets one entry after TCRdb re-called the multiplex PCR reads with MiXCR. Of 300,000 to 400,000 distinct CDR3 sequences in the sample, around 23% were seen once.

The sequenced material came from blood. The TCR comes from a woman aged 45-60 years with Graves' hyperthyroidism. The chain combines TRBV6-5 with TRBJ1-1, with D possibly TRBD1 on 5 matching bases. The CDR3 DNA follows: TGTGCCAGCAGTTACTCGGGGCAGTCGAACACTGAAGCTTTCTTT. This encodes CASSYSGQSNTEAFF.